Here is one T cell receptor (beta chain) with its context. The clone's antigen remains unknown. No base quality values were provided; no much bigger clone lies one nucleotide off. Systemically healthy Caucasian individuals from Russia, over 30 in total and aged about 6 to 100 years, were included as donors. Each donor gave around 9.9 milliliters of peripheral blood, collected into EDTA-treated Vacutainer tubes. Ficoll-Paque density-gradient centrifugation was used to isolate PBMCs, with at least 6.5 million per sample. Trizol reagent was used to extract total RNA from the PBMCs, yielding at least 6 micrograms per sample. The percentages of naive CD45RAhigh/CD27high T cells were determined by flow cytometry on a PBMC aliquot from every donor. V is pruned by 3 bases and J by 8 bases, leaving 4 bases of the junction without a gene match. The CDR3, from cysteine to phenylalanine, totals 14 residues. The sequence is cut down to CDR3 DNA, 42 bases in frame from base 1. The germline V gene (reference sequence) sets CDR1 to MNHEY and CDR2 to SMNVEV.

The library was made by 5' RACE. Sequencing was carried out with an Illumina HiSeq 2500. A second PCR of roughly 6 to 12 cycles was performed with a sample-barcoded 5' primer and a J-beta primer mix. A unique molecular identifier was introduced onto each TCR beta cDNA molecule by a template-switch 5' adaptor carrying 12 random nucleotides. Each sample yielded at least 2.5 million CDR3-containing paired-end reads. All of the RNA was converted into first-strand cDNA using the Mint cDNA synthesis kit, with a TRBC-specific oligonucleotide serving as the primer. Following uracil-DNA glycosylase treatment, a first 18-cycle PCR with universal primers M1SS and BC2_uni_R was performed on all cDNA. Processing in the source paper ran as follows. For normalization, 1 million high-quality reads were randomly selected from each sample, with every read carrying a distinct molecular identifier. Reads sharing molecular identifiers were discarded rather than binned into consensus sequences. CDR3 identification, clonotype clustering and error correction used MiTCR with a Q25 quality threshold and the strictest error-elimination algorithm. A nonparametric unseen species model using Euler transformation provided a lower-bound estimate of total TCR beta diversity. TCRdb handled the public reads itself, with Q25 trimming in fastp and clone calling in MiXCR, and kept productive beta chains. Every entry covers one CDR3 protein and lists the most common genes and DNA from its rows. The V and J calls and clone size come from TCRdb's table, not from the authors' own analysis. Present in this sample are about 810,000 distinct CDR3 sequences, roughly 35% of which were seen just once. Roughly 13% of the sample lies in the top ten.

This entry belongs to a study of blood T cells in healthy people across ages (dated by TCRdb to about 2015). Study-level background: In model experiments, template switching captured about one uniquely barcoded TCR beta cDNA molecule for every two T cells. Using deep sequencing normalized with unique cDNA molecular identifiers, the study measured how TCR beta repertoire diversity changes with age. Four age groups were formed from the donors: young (average approximately 16 years), middle-aged (approximately 39), aged (approximately 60) and long-lived (roughly 88). To avoid experimental bias, donors of different ages were randomly spread across the sequencing lanes. For two donors (one aged 18 to 30 and one aged 80 or older), the study analyzed two additional independent replicas of 1 million unique cDNA reads from the same blood draw. Overall results and qualifications from the work: The percentage of naive T cells measured by flow cytometry correlated strongly with observed TCR beta diversity. The long-lived group showed more naive CD4+ T cells, fewer expanded clones and increased TCR diversity than the aged group, suggesting age selection. The CMV infection status of donors was not known, potentially confounding age-related changes in expanded clonotypes. Estimates of total diversity based on one million sequenced T cells were regarded as lower bounds and as underestimates. Because profiling used bulk unsorted PBMCs, naive and antigen-experienced compartments could not be compared conclusively. Observed TCR beta diversity per million T cells fell roughly linearly with age, and a significant reduction was already apparent by age roughly 41.

The TCR sequence derives from a young man in good health. The material sequenced was blood. Recombination joined TRBV27 with TRBJ2-1, and TRBD2 aligns with 10 junction nucleotides. The sequence in DNA is TGTGCCAGCAGTTTCCTAGCGGGAGCAGATGAGCAGTTCTTC. It codes for CASSFLAGADEQFF.